This T cell receptor (beta chain) emerged from a study of regulatory T cells in long-lasting Graves disease. Study-wide points: The study found persistent patients shared more public clonotypes (around 2,500) than new patients (over 850).

To make TCR beta libraries, researchers used iRepertoire HTBI primers and Arm-PCR of CDR3 regions. Each CDR3 protein gets one entry after TCRdb re-called the multiplex PCR reads with MiXCR. The sample shows around 500,000 distinct CDR3 sequences, around an eighth of them seen only once. Time point meaning: newly diagnosed GD, antithyroid drugs for less than 3 months. PBMC-extracted RNA yielded the TCR library. The trim removed 3 bases at V and 2 bases at J, leaving 7 bases unmatched. This CDR3 has 16 residues. The germline gives CDR1 SGHAT, CDR2 FQNNGV. This clonotype occurred many times. Antigen unknown. These data were likewise used in another study, on T cells in Graves' hyperthyroidism and ophthalmopathy. From that second work: Exclusions: uncontrolled infection, other autoimmune disease, pregnancy, lactation.

This specimen consisted of peripheral blood mononuclear cells (PBMCs), obtained at new diagnosis, from a patient treated with antithyroid drugs. The gene calls are TRBV11-2 and TRBJ2-3; 8 bases are shared with TRBD1. The receptor comes from a man aged 30 to 45 with Graves disease. CDR3 in amino acids: CASSFSGGLYTDTQYF. The CDR3 coding sequence is TGTGCCAGCAGCTTCTCAGGGGGCTTGTACACAGATACGCAGTATTTT.